The T cell receptor (beta chain) under discussion was sequenced for a study of blood T cell repertoires in COVID-19. Turning to the study itself: Acute and convalescent COVID-19 samples came from the United States, Italy and Spain. PBMCs, B-cell-depleted T cells, or T cells provided the cDNA or gDNA that made up the material.

This clone was counted a few times. CDR1 and CDR2 (germline): SEHNR, FQNEAQ (reference sequence). Unmatched junction bases numbered 4, after V lost 5 bases and J lost 1 base. This CDR3 is built from 15 residues. Original data processing: From reference gene primer amplification, estimates of nucleated cell counts were derived. The data were produced by immunoSEQ multiplex PCR, yet TCRdb's version contains in-frame clones alone and is incomplete. D and trimming come from the DNA, and the V and J calls and clone size come from that table. The sample lists almost 70,000 clones, about 88% occurring once. Sequenced: peripheral blood. The source of this sequence is a woman between 45 and 65 years old with active COVID-19. V usage is TRBV7-9 and J usage is TRBJ2-2; 7 bases are a match to TRBD1. The CDR3 loop is CASSPWTGNTGELFF. As DNA, the CDR3 is TGTGCCAGCAGCCCTTGGACAGGGAACACCGGGGAGCTGTTTTTT.